This TCR beta chain was sequenced in a study of CD8 T cells in Susac syndrome. After extraction with the RNeasy kit, about 0.45 to 1 ug of the RNA was reverse transcribed using random hexamers. Amplification of TCR beta CDR3 was carried out by immunoSEQ multiplex PCR, which covered 54 Vbeta and 13 Jbeta segments. In TCRdb, the immunoSEQ multiplex PCR reads were re-called with MiXCR into one record per CDR3 protein. The sample yields a few hundred thousand distinct CDR3 sequences, approximately 95% seen once. As concerns this clonotype: The antigen is undetermined.

Study observations and caveats: Only a relatively small number of individuals were included in the TCR sequencing and HLA analysis.

The CDR3 runs 14 residues. Trimming removed 7 bases from V and 3 bases from J; junction bases left unmatched: 6. Germline V gene lookup returns CDR1 MNHEY and CDR2 SVGEGT. In blood CD8+ and CD4+ T cells, TCR beta underwent sequencing. Negative isolation yielded CD4+ and CD8+ T cells, and FACS enriched TEMRA cells. The TCR comes from a human donor with multiple sclerosis. The sequencing sample was made of CD4+ T cells from PBMCs. V gene TRBV6-2 or TRBV6-3 combines with J gene TRBJ2-1; 7 bases are a match to TRBD2. In DNA, the CDR3 is TGTGCCAGCAACATAGCGGGCCACTACAATGAGCAGTTCTTC. It codes for CASNIAGHYNEQFF.